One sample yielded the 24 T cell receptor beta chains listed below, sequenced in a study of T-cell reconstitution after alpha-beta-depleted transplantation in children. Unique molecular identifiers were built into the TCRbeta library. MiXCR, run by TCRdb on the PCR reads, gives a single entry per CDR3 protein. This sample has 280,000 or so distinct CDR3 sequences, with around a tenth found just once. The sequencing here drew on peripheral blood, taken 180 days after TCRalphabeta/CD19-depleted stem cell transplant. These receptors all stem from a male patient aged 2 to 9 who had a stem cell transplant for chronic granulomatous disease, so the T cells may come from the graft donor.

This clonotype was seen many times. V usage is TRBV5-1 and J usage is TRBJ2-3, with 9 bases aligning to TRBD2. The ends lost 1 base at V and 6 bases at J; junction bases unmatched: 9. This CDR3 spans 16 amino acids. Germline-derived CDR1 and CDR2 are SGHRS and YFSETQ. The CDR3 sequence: CASSLMGRGGLDTQYF. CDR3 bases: TGCGCCAGCAGCTTGATGGGGCGGGGGGGCCTTGATACGCAGTATTTT.

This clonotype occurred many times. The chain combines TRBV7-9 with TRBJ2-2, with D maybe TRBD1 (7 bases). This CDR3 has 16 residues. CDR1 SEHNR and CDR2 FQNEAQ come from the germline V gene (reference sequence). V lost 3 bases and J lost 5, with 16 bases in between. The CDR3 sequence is CASSFPAGGRTGELFF. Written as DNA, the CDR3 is TGTGCCAGCAGCTTTCCAGCAGGGGGGAGGACCGGGGAGCTGTTTTTT. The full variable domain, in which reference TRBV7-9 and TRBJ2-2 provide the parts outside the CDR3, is DTGVSQNPRHKITKRGQNVTFRCDPISEHNRLYWYRQTLGQGPEFLTYFQNEAQLEKSRLLSDRFSAERPKGSFSTLEIQRTEQGDSAMYLCASSFPAGGRTGELFFGEGSRLTVL.

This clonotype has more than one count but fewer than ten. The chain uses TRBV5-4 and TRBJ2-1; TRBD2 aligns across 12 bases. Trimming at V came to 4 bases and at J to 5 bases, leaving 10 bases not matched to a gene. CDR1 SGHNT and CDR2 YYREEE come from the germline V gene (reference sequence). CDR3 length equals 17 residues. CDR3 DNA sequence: TGTGCCAGCAGCCTTACCATGCTAGCGGGAGGGGACAATGAGCAGTTCTTC. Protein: CASSLTMLAGGDNEQFF. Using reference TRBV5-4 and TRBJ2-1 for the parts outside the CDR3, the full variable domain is ETGVTQSPTHLIKTRGQQVTLRCSSQSGHNTVSWYQQALGQGPQFIFQYYREEENGRGNFPPRFSGLQFPNYSSELNVNALELDDSALYLCASSLTMLAGGDNEQFFGPGTRLTVL.

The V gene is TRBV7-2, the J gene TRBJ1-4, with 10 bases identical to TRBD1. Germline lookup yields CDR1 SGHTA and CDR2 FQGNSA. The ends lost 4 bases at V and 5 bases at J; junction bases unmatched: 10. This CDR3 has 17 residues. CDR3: CASSWGQTGGGNEKLFF. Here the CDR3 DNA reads TGTGCCAGCAGCTGGGGACAGACAGGGGGCGGGAATGAAAAACTGTTTTTT. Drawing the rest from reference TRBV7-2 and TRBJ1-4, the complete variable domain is GAGVSQSPSNKVTEKGKDVELRCDPISGHTALYWYRQSLGQGLEFLIYFQGNSAPDKSGLPSDRFSAERTGGSVSTLTIQRTQQEDSAVYLCASSWGQTGGGNEKLFFGSGTQLSVL.

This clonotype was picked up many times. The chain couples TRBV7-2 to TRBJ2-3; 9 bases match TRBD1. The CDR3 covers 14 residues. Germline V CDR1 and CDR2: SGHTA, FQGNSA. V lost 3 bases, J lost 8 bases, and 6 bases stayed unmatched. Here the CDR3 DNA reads TGTGCCAGCAGCTTCGGGACAGGGTTGGCTACGCAGTATTTT. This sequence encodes CASSFGTGLATQYF.

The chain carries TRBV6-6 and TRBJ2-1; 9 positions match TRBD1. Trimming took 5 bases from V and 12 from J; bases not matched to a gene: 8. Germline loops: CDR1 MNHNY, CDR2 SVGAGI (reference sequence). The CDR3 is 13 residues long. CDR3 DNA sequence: TGTGCCAGCAGTCAAAGTACAGGGGGCTGGCAGTTCTTC. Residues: CASSQSTGGWQFF.

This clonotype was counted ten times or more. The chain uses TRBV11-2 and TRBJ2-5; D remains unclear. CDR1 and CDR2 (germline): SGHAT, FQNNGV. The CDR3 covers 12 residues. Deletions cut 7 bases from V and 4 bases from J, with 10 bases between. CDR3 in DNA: TGTGCCAGCAACACAGTCGGAGAGACCCAGTACTTC. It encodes CASNTVGETQYF.

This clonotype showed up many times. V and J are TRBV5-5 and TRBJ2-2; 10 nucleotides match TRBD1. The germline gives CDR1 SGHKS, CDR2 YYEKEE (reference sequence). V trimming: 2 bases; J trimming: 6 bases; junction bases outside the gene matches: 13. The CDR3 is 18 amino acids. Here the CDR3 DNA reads TGTGCCAGCAGCTTTATACGGGGGACAGGGGCCCTAGCCGGGGAGCTGTTTTTT. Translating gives CASSFIRGTGALAGELFF.

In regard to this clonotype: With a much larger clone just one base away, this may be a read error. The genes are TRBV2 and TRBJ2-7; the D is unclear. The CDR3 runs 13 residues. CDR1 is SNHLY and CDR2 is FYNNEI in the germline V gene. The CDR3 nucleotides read TGTGCCAGCGCTGAAGAGTTCTCCTACGAGCAGTCCTTC. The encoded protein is CASAEEFSYEQSF.

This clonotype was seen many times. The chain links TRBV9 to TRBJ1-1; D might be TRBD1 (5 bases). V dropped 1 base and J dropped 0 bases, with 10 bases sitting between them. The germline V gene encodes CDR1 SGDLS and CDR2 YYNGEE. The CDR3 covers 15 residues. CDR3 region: CASSVQAGVNTEAFF. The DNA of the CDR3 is TGTGCCAGCAGCGTACAGGCGGGGGTGAACACTGAAGCTTTCTTT.

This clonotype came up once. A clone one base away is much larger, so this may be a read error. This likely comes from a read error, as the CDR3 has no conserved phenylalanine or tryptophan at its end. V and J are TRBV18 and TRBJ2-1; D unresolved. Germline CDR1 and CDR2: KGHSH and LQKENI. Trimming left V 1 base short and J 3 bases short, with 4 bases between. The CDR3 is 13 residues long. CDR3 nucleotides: TGTGCCAGCTCACCACAGGGCTACAATGAGCAGTTCTCC. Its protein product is CASSPQGYNEQFS.

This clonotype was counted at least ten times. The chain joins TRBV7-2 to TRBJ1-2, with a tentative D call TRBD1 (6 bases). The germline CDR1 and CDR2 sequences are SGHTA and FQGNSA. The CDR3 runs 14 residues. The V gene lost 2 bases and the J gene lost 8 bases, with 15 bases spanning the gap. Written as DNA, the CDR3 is TGTGCCAGCAGCTTATGGCAGGGGCTGCCCGGCTACACCTTC. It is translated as CASSLWQGLPGYTF. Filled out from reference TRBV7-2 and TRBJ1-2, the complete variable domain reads GAGVSQSPSNKVTEKGKDVELRCDPISGHTALYWYRQSLGQGLEFLIYFQGNSAPDKSGLPSDRFSAERTGGSVSTLTIQRTQQEDSAVYLCASSLWQGLPGYTFGSGTRLTVV.

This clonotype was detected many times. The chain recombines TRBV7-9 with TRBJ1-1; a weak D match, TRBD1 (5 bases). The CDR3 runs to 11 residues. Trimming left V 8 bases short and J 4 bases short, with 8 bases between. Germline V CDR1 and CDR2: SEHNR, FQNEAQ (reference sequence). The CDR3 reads CASLGGTEAFF. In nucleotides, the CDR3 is TGTGCCAGCCTGGGGGGCACTGAAGCTTTCTTT.

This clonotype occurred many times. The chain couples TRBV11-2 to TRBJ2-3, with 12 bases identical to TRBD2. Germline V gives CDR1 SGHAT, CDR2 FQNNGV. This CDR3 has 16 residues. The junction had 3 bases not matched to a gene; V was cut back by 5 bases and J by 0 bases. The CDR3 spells CASSPGLAGSTDTQYF. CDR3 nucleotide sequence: TGTGCCAGCAGCCCGGGACTAGCGGGTAGCACAGATACGCAGTATTTT. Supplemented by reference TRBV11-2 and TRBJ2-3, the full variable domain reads EAGVAQSPRYKIIEKRQSVAFWCNPISGHATLYWYQQILGQGPKLLIQFQNNGVVDDSQLPKDRFSAERLKGVDSTLKIQPAKLEDSAVYLCASSPGLAGSTDTQYFGPGTRLTVL.

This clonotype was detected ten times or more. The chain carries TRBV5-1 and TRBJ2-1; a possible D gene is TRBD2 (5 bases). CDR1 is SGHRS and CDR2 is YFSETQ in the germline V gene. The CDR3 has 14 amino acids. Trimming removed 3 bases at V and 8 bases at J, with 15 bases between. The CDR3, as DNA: TGCGCCAGCAGCTCCGACCCACTAGAGGATGAGCAGTTCTTC. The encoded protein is CASSSDPLEDEQFF.

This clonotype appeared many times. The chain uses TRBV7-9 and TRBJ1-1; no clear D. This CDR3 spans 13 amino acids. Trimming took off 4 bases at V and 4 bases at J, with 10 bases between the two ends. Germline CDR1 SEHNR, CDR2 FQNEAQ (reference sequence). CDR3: CASSSAGSTEAFF. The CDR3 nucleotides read TGTGCCAGCAGCTCTGCCGGAAGCACTGAAGCTTTCTTT.

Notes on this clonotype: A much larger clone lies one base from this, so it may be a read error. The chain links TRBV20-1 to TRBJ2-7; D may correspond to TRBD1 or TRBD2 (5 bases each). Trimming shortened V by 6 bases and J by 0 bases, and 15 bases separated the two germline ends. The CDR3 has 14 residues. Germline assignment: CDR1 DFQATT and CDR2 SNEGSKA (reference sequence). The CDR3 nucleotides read TGCAGTGCAACCCGGGGCTGGAGCTCCTACGAGCAGTACTTC. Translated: CSATRGWSSYEQYF.

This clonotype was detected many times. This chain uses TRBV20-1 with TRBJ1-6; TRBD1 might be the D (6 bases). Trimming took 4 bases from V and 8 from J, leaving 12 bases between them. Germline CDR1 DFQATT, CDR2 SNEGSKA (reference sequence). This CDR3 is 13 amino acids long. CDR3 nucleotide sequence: TGCAGTGCTATGGAAACAGGGTATTCACCCCTCCACTTT. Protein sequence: CSAMETGYSPLHF.

CDR3 residues: CASSNGQGGEQYF. The CDR3 DNA sequence: TGTGCCAGTAGTAACGGACAGGGCGGCGAGCAGTACTTC. V and J are TRBV19 and TRBJ2-7; 8 nucleotides align to TRBD1. J gave up 6 bases and V 4 bases, and 5 bases lay outside the gene matches. The CDR3 has 13 amino acids. Germline CDR1 and CDR2: LNHDA and SQIVND (reference sequence).

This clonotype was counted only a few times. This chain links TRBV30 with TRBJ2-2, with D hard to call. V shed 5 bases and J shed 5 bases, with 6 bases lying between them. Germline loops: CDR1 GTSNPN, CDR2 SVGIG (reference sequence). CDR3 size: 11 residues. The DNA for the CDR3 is TGTGCCTGGGGGGATACCGGGGAGCTGTTTTTT. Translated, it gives CAWGDTGELFF.

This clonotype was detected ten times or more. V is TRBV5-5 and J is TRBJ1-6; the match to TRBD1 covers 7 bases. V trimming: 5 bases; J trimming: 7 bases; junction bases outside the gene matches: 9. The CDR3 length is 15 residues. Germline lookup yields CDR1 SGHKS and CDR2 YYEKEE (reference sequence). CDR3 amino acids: CASRETQGVNSPLHF. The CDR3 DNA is TGTGCCAGCAGAGAAACGCAGGGGGTAAATTCACCCCTCCACTTT.

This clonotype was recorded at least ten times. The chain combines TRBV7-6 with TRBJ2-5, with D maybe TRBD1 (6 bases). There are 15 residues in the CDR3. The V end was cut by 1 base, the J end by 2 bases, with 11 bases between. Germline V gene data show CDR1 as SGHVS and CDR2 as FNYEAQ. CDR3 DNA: TGTGCCAGCAGCTTAGTTTACAGGGATCAAGAGACCCAGTACTTC. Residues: CASSLVYRDQETQYF.

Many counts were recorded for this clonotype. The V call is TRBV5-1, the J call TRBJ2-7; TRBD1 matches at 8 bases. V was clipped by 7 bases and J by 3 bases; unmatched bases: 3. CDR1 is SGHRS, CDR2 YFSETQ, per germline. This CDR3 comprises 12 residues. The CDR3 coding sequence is TGCGCCAGCGGCGGGACAGGCTACGAGCAGTACTTC. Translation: CASGGTGYEQYF.

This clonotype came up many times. The CDR3 DNA sequence: TGCAGTGCTTCTAATAGCGGGAGGTCCTACAATGAGCAGTTCTTC. It translates to CSASNSGRSYNEQFF. This sequence joins TRBV20-1 and TRBJ2-1, with 10 bases identical to TRBD2. Germline loops: CDR1 DFQATT, CDR2 SNEGSKA (reference sequence). With V trimmed by 5 bases and J by 1 base, 5 bases remained unmatched. This CDR3 has 15 amino acids.